This T cell receptor beta chain appears in the sequencing data of a study of blood T cell repertoires in COVID-19. TCRdb's copy holds only in-frame clones and misses some; the assay was immunoSEQ multiplex PCR. The table includes 80,000 to 100,000 clones, about 80% detected once. The TCR comes from a man between 65 and 80 years old with acute or convalescent COVID-19. The sequenced sample consisted of peripheral blood.

In DNA, the CDR3 is TGTGCCAGCGGCTATCAGGGTAGTAATCAGCCCCAGCATTTT. It yields the protein CASGYQGSNQPQHF. The rearrangement uses TRBV4-2 and TRBJ1-5; D is perhaps TRBD1 (5 bases). This CDR3 has 14 residues. V was trimmed by 8 bases and J by 4 bases, leaving 15 bases between them. The germline V gene has CDR1 LGHNA and CDR2 YNFKEQ.